This record covers a single T cell receptor (beta chain). Antigen specificity is unknown. This entry comes from a study of T cell responses to AZD1222 COVID-19 vaccine. General study points: None of the repertoires were sampled until the peak T cell response had passed. Baseline serostatus was positive in only six AZD1222 recipients. Spike regions recognized by vaccine-associated CD4 TCRs spanned the protein, led by 160-218 and 743-854.

TCRdb's copy holds only in-frame clones and misses some; the assay was immunoSEQ multiplex PCR. The table includes 150,000 to 180,000 clones, about nine tenths detected once. The CDR3 loop spans 16 amino acids. The germline gives CDR1 SGHVS, CDR2 FNYEAQ. The J segment lost 4 bases and the V segment lost 1 base, leaving 5 bases of the junction unmatched. The chain is built from TRBV7-6 and TRBJ2-2; 8 positions agree with TRBD2. This receptor was identified in an adult in good health. The sequences come from peripheral blood, collected on day 0 of MenACWY control vaccination. CDR3 sequence reads: CASSLVGSGATGELFF. CDR3 sequence (DNA): TGTGCCAGCAGCTTAGTAGGTAGCGGGGCCACCGGGGAGCTGTTTTTT.